Below, 27 T cell receptor beta chains from the same sample are listed, as sequenced in a study of blood T cell repertoires in COVID-19. Produced via immunoSEQ multiplex PCR; TCRdb's table is partial and in-frame only. This sample has some 130,000 clones, with 80% to 85% found just once. Material: peripheral blood. The receptors stem from a man aged 55 to 70 with acute or convalescent COVID-19.

The chain carries TRBV7-2 and TRBJ1-5; tentatively, D is TRBD1 (6 bases). Per germline, CDR1 SGHTA and CDR2 FQGNSA. This CDR3 is 17 amino acids long. V lost 2 bases and J 2 bases, leaving 16 bases between the germline ends. CDR3 sequence: CASSLSPDRFRNQPQHF. The CDR3 DNA follows: TGTGCCAGCAGCTTATCGCCCGACAGGTTTCGCAATCAGCCCCAGCATTTT.

V and J are TRBV2 and TRBJ1-6; D is possibly TRBD1 (5 bases). Germline CDR1 SNHLY, CDR2 FYNNEI. With 9 bases removed from V and 0 bases from J, the gap between germline ends came to 9 bases. This CDR3 region has 14 residues. CDR3 loop: CARQASSYNSPLHF. The CDR3 DNA sequence: TGTGCCAGACAGGCCAGCTCCTATAATTCACCCCTCCACTTT. Full variable domain (rest looked up from reference TRBV2 and TRBJ1-6): EPEVTQTPSHQVTQMGQEVILRCVPISNHLYFYWYRQILGQKVEFLVSFYNNEISEKSEIFDDQFSVERPDGSNFTLKIRSTKLEDSAMYFCARQASSYNSPLHFGNGTRLTVT.

This rearrangement joins TRBV7-9 to TRBJ2-1, with 7 bases fitting TRBD2. This CDR3 has 16 residues. The germline gives CDR1 SEHNR, CDR2 FQNEAQ (reference sequence). V dropped 1 base and J dropped 0; count of bases not matched to a gene: 3. This CDR3 is CASSLGSGNSYNEQFF. CDR3 sequence (DNA): TGTGCCAGCAGCTTAGGGAGCGGGAACTCCTACAATGAGCAGTTCTTC. Full variable domain (missing parts from reference TRBV7-9 and TRBJ2-1): DTGVSQNPRHKITKRGQNVTFRCDPISEHNRLYWYRQTLGQGPEFLTYFQNEAQLEKSRLLSDRFSAERPKGSFSTLEIQRTEQGDSAMYLCASSLGSGNSYNEQFFGPGTRLTVL.

The gene calls are TRBV7-3 and TRBJ2-2, with 11 bases aligning to TRBD2. The CDR3 is 18 residues long. V dropped 2 bases and J dropped 5; count of bases not matched to a gene: 10. The germline gives CDR1 SGHTA, CDR2 FQGTGA. The CDR3 sequence is CASSLGPTSGSGTGELFF. CDR3 in DNA: TGTGCCAGCAGCTTAGGCCCTACTAGCGGGAGTGGTACCGGGGAGCTGTTTTTT.

This chain uses TRBV2 with TRBJ2-3; D perhaps matches TRBD2 (6 bases). V lost 3 bases, J lost 2 bases, and 9 bases lay in between. CDR1 is SNHLY, CDR2 FYNNEI, per germline. The CDR3 runs 14 residues. The CDR3 DNA sequence: TGTGCCAGCAGTGACGGGGGTCCCACAGATACGCAGTATTTT. Amino acid sequence: CASSDGGPTDTQYF.

The rearrangement joins TRBV9 to TRBJ1-2; D not resolved. Trimming took 0 bases from V and 0 from J, leaving 9 bases between them. Germline assignment: CDR1 SGDLS and CDR2 YYNGEE. The CDR3 runs to 15 residues. CDR3 DNA sequence: TGTGCCAGCAGCGTAGCGGTCAGGTCTAACTATGGCTACACCTTC. Its translation is CASSVAVRSNYGYTF.

This chain uses TRBV5-1 with TRBJ1-2; possible D gene TRBD1, 5 bases. Trimming left V 3 bases short and J 5 bases short, with 23 bases between. This CDR3 is built from 17 residues. Germline V gene lookup returns CDR1 SGHRS and CDR2 YFSETQ. The CDR3 DNA reads TGCGCCAGCAGCTCCCCGGGACGGCGGGGAGAGGGATATGGCTACACCTTC. Its translation is CASSSPGRRGEGYGYTF.

This clone was counted a single time. The CDR3 nucleotides read TGCAGCGTTTCCCTAGACCCGTTCTCGGAGGCTTTCTTT. Amino acids: CSVSLDPFSEAFF. The V and J genes are TRBV29-1 and TRBJ1-1; no clear D gene. Germline CDR1 is SQVTM and CDR2 is ANQGSEA. The CDR3 extends over 13 amino acids. Trimming stripped 5 bases from V and 11 bases from J, with 21 bases between.

The V call is TRBV11-2, the J call TRBJ2-7; 8 bases match TRBD1. This CDR3 has 15 amino acids. Germline assignment: CDR1 SGHAT and CDR2 FQNNGV. Trimming cost V 3 bases and J 3 bases; bases outside gene matches: 7. CDR3 amino acids: CASSFFGTGRYEQYF. The CDR3 DNA follows: TGTGCCAGCAGCTTTTTCGGGACAGGCCGCTACGAGCAGTACTTC.

The rearrangement uses TRBV6-6 and TRBJ1-1; TRBD1 is a possible D gene (6 bases). CDR1 is MNHNY, CDR2 SVGAGI, per germline (reference sequence). Trimming removed 6 bases at V and 5 bases at J, with 25 bases between. The CDR3 spans 17 residues. The DNA for the CDR3 is TGTGCCAGCAGCCGACTAATAAATGACAGGCGACCGACTGAAGCTTTCTTT. This gives the protein CASSRLINDRRPTEAFF.

The V and J genes are TRBV5-1 and TRBJ2-7, with a tentative D call TRBD1 (5 bases). This CDR3 region has 14 residues. Germline V gene data show CDR1 as SGHRS and CDR2 as YFSETQ. V was clipped by 0 bases and J by 7 bases, with 14 bases between them. CDR3 region: CASSLVQDKGEQYF. CDR3 sequence (DNA): TGCGCCAGCAGCTTGGTCCAGGACAAAGGAGAGCAGTACTTC.

This clone appeared once. This chain uses TRBV5-4 with TRBJ1-2; 7 positions match TRBD1. The CDR3 sequence is 15 residues long. V lost 4 bases to trimming and J lost 1 base; unmatched junction nucleotides: 7. In germline, CDR1 is SGHNT, CDR2 YYREEE (reference sequence). CDR3 sequence reads: CASSPRQGINYGYTF. The CDR3 region has the DNA TGTGCCAGCAGCCCCCGACAGGGAATTAACTATGGCTACACCTTC.

The CDR3 DNA follows: TGTGCCAGTAGTCGCCAGGGATATCAGCCCCAGCATTTT. Translation gives CASSRQGYQPQHF. The chain couples TRBV19 to TRBJ1-5; tentative D call: TRBD1 (5 bases). CDR1 and CDR2 (germline): LNHDA, SQIVND (reference sequence). Trimming removed 5 bases at V and 5 bases at J, with 10 bases between. This CDR3 spans 13 amino acids. Combining the CDR3 with reference TRBV19 and TRBJ1-5 gives the whole variable domain DGGITQSPKYLFRKEGQNVTLSCEQNLNHDAMYWYRQDPGQGLRLIYYSQIVNDFQKGDIAEGYSVSREKKESFPLTVTSAQKNPTAFYLCASSRQGYQPQHFGDGTRLSIL.

This chain joins TRBV7-9 and TRBJ2-5, with 7 bases identical to TRBD2. Per the germline V gene, CDR1 is SEHNR and CDR2 is FQNEAQ (reference sequence). V shed 5 bases and J 4 bases; nucleotides not matched to a gene: 7. The CDR3 loop spans 14 amino acids. The CDR3 protein is CASSPETSRETQYF. Here the CDR3 DNA reads TGTGCCAGCAGCCCGGAGACTAGCCGAGAGACCCAGTACTTC.

The chain couples TRBV3-1 (or the pseudogene TRBV3-2) to TRBJ1-6; D is ambiguous. The CDR3 is 14 residues long. The germline V gene encodes CDR1 LGHDT and CDR2 YNNKEL (reference sequence). V was cut by 5 bases and J by 7 bases, with 12 bases left in between. This CDR3 is CASSYGRNNSPLHF. The CDR3 DNA sequence: TGTGCCAGCAGCTACGGCAGGAACAATTCACCCCTCCACTTT.

V usage is TRBV25-1 and J usage is TRBJ2-5; tentatively, D is TRBD2 (6 bases). The CDR3 runs to 15 residues. Germline V gene data show CDR1 as MGHDK and CDR2 as SYGVNS. With 3 bases removed from V and 4 bases from J, the gap between germline ends came to 15 bases. CDR3 sequence reads: CASSDVPTGGETQYF. CDR3 DNA sequence: TGTGCCAGCAGTGATGTACCAACCGGGGGAGAGACCCAGTACTTC.

CDR3 loop: CASKNEQGFNQPQHF. The CDR3 DNA is TGTGCCAGCAAAAACGAACAGGGTTTCAATCAGCCCCAGCATTTT. The chain joins TRBV6-5 to TRBJ1-5; maybe TRBD1 (6 bases). Germline V lookup: CDR1 MNHEY, CDR2 SVGAGI. Trimming cost V 7 bases and J 3 bases, with 16 bases left between them. The CDR3 is made up of 15 amino acids.

V gene TRBV12-5 combines with J gene TRBJ1-5, with 9 bases that match TRBD1. This CDR3 has 17 amino acids. The V segment lost 0 bases and the J segment 5 bases; nucleotides outside the gene matches: 8. Looked up from germline, CDR1 is LGHNT and CDR2 is FRNRAP. The CDR3 spells CASGLVLDRTGDQPQHF. In nucleotides, the CDR3 is TGTGCTAGTGGTTTGGTACTCGATAGGACAGGGGATCAGCCCCAGCATTTT.

The CDR3 coding sequence is TGCAGTGCTAGTGATACAGGGGCTTTGAACACTGAAGCTTTCTTT. Its protein is CSASDTGALNTEAFF. The chain carries TRBV20-1 and TRBJ1-1; 7 nucleotides align to TRBD1. V was clipped by 3 bases and J by 0 bases; unmatched bases: 7. Germline V gives CDR1 DFQATT, CDR2 SNEGSKA (reference sequence). This CDR3 spans 15 amino acids.

The chain joins TRBV11-2 to TRBJ2-1; weak D call: TRBD2 (6 bases). Germline lookup yields CDR1 SGHAT and CDR2 FQNNGV. This CDR3 region has 12 residues. V gave up 3 bases and J gave up 10 bases, with 10 bases separating them. The DNA for the CDR3 is TGTGCCAGCAGCTTCGGGAGTGGCGAGCAGTTCTTC. This encodes CASSFGSGEQFF.

V usage is TRBV5-1 and J usage is TRBJ2-7, with D possibly matching TRBD1 (6 bases). The CDR3 contains 12 residues. V gave up 4 bases and J gave up 7 bases, with 12 bases separating them. Per germline, CDR1 SGHRS and CDR2 YFSETQ. CDR3 sequence (DNA): TGCGCCAGCAGCCCCAGGGGTGGGGAGCAGTACTTC. Translated: CASSPRGGEQYF. The full variable domain, in which reference TRBV5-1 and TRBJ2-7 provide the parts outside the CDR3, is KAGVTQTPRYLIKTRGQQVTLSCSPISGHRSVSWYQQTPGQGLQFLFEYFSETQRNKGNFPGRFSGRQFSNSRSEMNVSTLELGDSALYLCASSPRGGEQYFGPGTRLTVT.

The chain recombines TRBV30 with TRBJ2-7; 14 bases align to TRBD2. The CDR3 length is 16 residues. V was pared by 2 bases and J by 5 bases, with 8 bases of the junction left unmatched. Per the germline V gene, CDR1 is GTSNPN and CDR2 is SVGIG (reference sequence). CDR3 region: CAWSKGTSGRGDEQYF. CDR3 DNA: TGTGCCTGGAGTAAAGGGACTAGCGGGAGAGGCGACGAGCAGTACTTC.

The V gene is TRBV11-2, the J gene TRBJ2-3; 10 bases match TRBD1. The CDR3 contains 15 residues. Germline CDR1 is SGHAT and CDR2 is FQNNGV. V shed 4 bases, J shed 1 base, and the junction held 2 bases outside the gene matches. For the CDR3, the DNA is TGTGCCAGCAGCTCGACAGGGGGCCGCACAGATACGCAGTATTTT. This encodes CASSSTGGRTDTQYF.

J is TRBJ1-5 and V is TRBV7-8; weak D call: TRBD1 (6 bases). The CDR3 length is 15 residues. The V gene's germline CDR1 is SGHVS and CDR2 FQNEAQ. V lost 1 base and J 5 bases, leaving 12 bases between the germline ends. The CDR3 bases are TGTGCCAGCAGCTTAGTGGACAGAACTGATCAGCCCCAGCATTTT. It specifies CASSLVDRTDQPQHF.

The chain employs TRBV5-1 and TRBJ1-3; possibly TRBD1 for D (6 bases). V was trimmed by 3 bases and J by 0 bases, leaving 13 bases between them. CDR3 length: 16 amino acids. CDR1 and CDR2 from the germline V gene are SGHRS and YFSETQ. The CDR3 spells CASSSAGVNSGNTIYF. DNA of the CDR3: TGCGCCAGCAGCTCAGCAGGGGTGAACTCTGGAAACACCATATATTTT.

This chain uses TRBV6-5 with TRBJ1-1; no reliable D call. V lost 6 bases and J lost 8, with 19 bases in between. In germline, CDR1 is MNHEY, CDR2 SVGAGI. The CDR3 length is 14 residues. CDR3 nucleotides: TGTGCCAGCAGAAGGAGTACAAGGTCCCACGAAGCTTTCTTT. Translating gives CASRRSTRSHEAFF.

V and J are TRBV6-4 and TRBJ1-5; tentatively, D is TRBD1 (5 bases). The CDR3 is 14 residues long. Trimming removed 6 bases at V and 3 bases at J, with 12 bases between. Germline CDR1 reads MRHNA; CDR2 reads SNTAGT. The CDR3: CASRNGGYNQPQHF. CDR3 in DNA: TGTGCCAGCAGGAACGGGGGGTACAATCAGCCCCAGCATTTT.